The 8 T cell receptor delta chains listed next were all sequenced from one sample in a study of γδ T cells in repeated Plasmodium falciparum infection. TCRdb fed the multiplex PCR reads into CATT to redo clone calling. The profile shows roughly 86,000 delta-chain clones, approximately 1.5% of them singletons. Gammadelta T cells were flow-sorted from PBMC into Vgamma9/Vdelta2+ and Vdelta2-negative populations for bulk analysis. The sample taken for sequencing was gamma-delta T cells from blood. The receptors derive from a pool of human donors (malaria-infected and uninfected, not separated).

This clone has a handful of counts. This DNA translates differently at residue 7 from the TCRdb protein, which is that of a much larger clone; a read error is likely, and the protein shown is the DNA's own translation. V gene TRDV3 combines with J gene TRDJ1, with a weak D call TRDD2 (7 bases). The germline V gene has CDR1 TVYSNPD and CDR2 GDNSRS (reference sequence). The length of the CDR3 is 19 residues. V lost 3 bases and J lost 0, with 29 bases in between. The chain's CDR3 is CAFPLPLAGETPYTDKLIF. The DNA of the CDR3 is TGTGCCTTCCCCCTTCCTCTTGCGGGGGAAACTCCTTACACCGATAAACTCATCTTT. Based on the CDR3 plus reference TRDV3 and TRDJ1, the full variable domain is CDKVTQSSPDQTVASGSEVVLLCTYDTVYSNPDLFWYRIRPDYSFQFVFYGDNSRSEGADFTQGRFSVKHILTQKAFHLVISPVRTEDSATYYCAFPLPLAGETPYTDKLIFGKGTRVTVEP.

This clone was counted at least ten times. One end of the junction varies from germline; a read error may be responsible. This CDR3 is also generated by other DNA sequences in the sample. The chain's CDR3 is CALGELACLLGAKLTF. CDR3 in DNA: TGTGCTCTTGGGGAACTGGCCTGTCTACTGGGGGCTAAACTCACCTTT. The chain couples TRDV1 to TRDJ1, with 8 bases aligning to TRDD3. The CDR3 has 16 amino acids. CDR1 and CDR2 (germline): TSWWSYY, QGS.

The sample holds a few counts of this clone. V is TRDV1 and J is TRDJ1, with 8 bases that match TRDD3. The J gene, not given by TCRdb, was assigned here from a germline match of the nucleotide sequence. Germline V gene sequence: CDR1 TSWWSYY, CDR2 QGS. The CDR3 loop spans 18 amino acids. V was clipped by 5 bases and J by 0 bases; unmatched bases: 14. The CDR3, as DNA: TGTGCTCTTGGGAACCCGACGTGGGGGATGATAAACACCGATAAACTCATCTTT. Encoded protein: CALGNPTWGMINTDKLIF.

The table lists this clone with a few counts. A read error likely explains this, since a far larger clone differs by one base. Other DNA sequences in this sample translate to the same CDR3. This chain joins TRDV1 and TRDJ1; D perhaps matches TRDD3 (5 bases). TCRdb lists no J gene, so it was determined here by aligning the DNA to germline. The CDR3 extends over 16 amino acids. Germline V CDR1 and CDR2: TSWWSYY, QGS. CDR3 sequence: CALGALGLEGTDKLIF. CDR3 nucleotides: TGTGCCCTTGGGGCCCTCGGGCTAGAGGGGACCGATAAACTCATCTTT.

The table lists this clone with many counts. A read error is the likely source, as a far larger clone sits one nucleotide away. The same CDR3 also results from other DNA sequences found in this sample. The chain has TRDV2 and TRDJ1, with D tentatively TRDD3 (6 bases). Here the J gene came from matching the DNA to germline, since TCRdb omits it. This CDR3 region has 15 residues. Germline CDR1 is GEAIGNYY and CDR2 is EKD. This chain's CDR3 is CACDPLGSGRDKLIF. Here the CDR3 DNA reads TGCGCCTGTGACCCCCTGGGGAGCGGACGCGATAAACTCATCTTT.

About this clone: TCRdb attributes to this sequence the protein of a much larger clone, which differs from the DNA translation at residue 15; a read error is likely, and the protein displayed is translated from the DNA. The rearrangement links TRDV1 to TRDJ1, with 13 bases matching TRDD3. TCRdb is silent on the J gene; assignment here came from matching the DNA to germline. The CDR3 has 21 amino acids. After removal of 2 bases from V and 5 bases from J, the junction contained 20 bases not matched to a gene. Germline CDR1 and CDR2: TSWWSYY and QGS. The CDR3 DNA is TGTGCTCTTGGGGAAATCCCCGGGGGGTACTGGGGGATACGCGCGGGAGATAAACTCATCTTT. Translation: CALGEIPGGYWGIRAGDKLIF.

Turning to this clone: The protein that TCRdb holds for this DNA derives from a much larger clone and differs from the translated DNA at residue 6, which likely indicates a read error; the protein shown here is translated from the DNA. The chain employs TRDV1 and TRDJ1; 10 nucleotides match TRDD3. In the absence of a J gene in TCRdb, the DNA was matched to germline to assign it here. CDR3 length: 21 amino acids. The germline V gene encodes CDR1 TSWWSYY and CDR2 QGS. The junction had 20 bases not matched to a gene; V was cut back by 2 bases and J by 2 bases. CDR3 sequence (DNA): TGTGCTCTTGGGGAAGGGGATGGGATATGGGTACTGGGGGATCAGACCGATAAACTCATCTTT. This gives the protein CALGEGDGIWVLGDQTDKLIF.

This clone was observed a handful of times. This likely stems from a read error, as it lies one base from a far larger clone. Other DNA sequences in this specimen translate into the identical CDR3. The chain combines TRDV2 with TRDJ1; possibly TRDD3 for D (6 bases). The CDR3 runs to 14 residues. CDR1 GEAIGNYY and CDR2 EKD come from the germline V gene. This CDR3 reads CACDTAGRRDKLIF. Here the CDR3 DNA reads TGTGCCTGTGACACCGCAGGGCGGAGGGATAAGCTCATCTTT.